The following is a T cell receptor (beta chain) sequence with its context. The antigen remains undetermined. Primers included in the PCR were 60 Vbeta and 13 Jbeta primers. Using immunoSEQ multiplex PCR, the repertoire was profiled, and TCRdb retains in-frame clones only, with some absent. The sample records some 110,000 clones, about 70% being singletons. Germline CDR1 SGHAT, CDR2 FQNNGV. Trimming took 3 bases from V and 5 from J; bases not matched to a gene: 4. The CDR3 is 15 amino acids. These data come from a study of cytomegalovirus exposure and HLA in healthy donors. Points from the study as a whole: In a later analysis, TCR beta V- and J-gene trimming was associated with a missense DCLRE1C variant. Reports indicated that the classifier achieved high specificity and sensitivity in diagnosing cytomegalovirus status.

The sequence was obtained from a woman in her 30s in good health and CMV-seronegative. Material: PBMCs. This sequence joins TRBV11-2 and TRBJ1-5; 10 bases are a match to TRBD1. CDR3 nucleotides: TGTGCCAGCAGCTTCCAAGGACAGGGGGATCAGCCCCAGCATTTT. Protein: CASSFQGQGDQPQHF.